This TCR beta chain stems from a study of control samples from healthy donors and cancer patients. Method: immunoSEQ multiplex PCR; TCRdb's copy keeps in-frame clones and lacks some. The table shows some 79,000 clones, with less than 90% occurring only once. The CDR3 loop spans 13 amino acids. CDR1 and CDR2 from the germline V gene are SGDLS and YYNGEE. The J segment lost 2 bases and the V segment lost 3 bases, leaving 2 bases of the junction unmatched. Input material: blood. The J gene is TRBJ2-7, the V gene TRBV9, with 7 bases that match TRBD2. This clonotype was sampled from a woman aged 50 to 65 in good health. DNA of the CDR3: TGTGCCAGCAGCGAGGGACTAACCTACGAGCAGTACTTC. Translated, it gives CASSEGLTYEQYF.